Below are 27 T cell receptor beta chains sequenced from a single sample in a study of regulatory T cells in long-lasting Graves disease. Indicated time point: persistent/refractory GD, antithyroid drugs over 5 years with positive TRAb. The TCR library was prepared using RNA isolated from PBMCs. CDR3-region Arm-PCR and iRepertoire HTBI primers produced the TCR beta libraries. TCRdb redid the calling of the multiplex PCR reads with MiXCR, one entry per CDR3 protein. The table includes roughly 430,000 distinct CDR3 sequences, 21% detected once. The sample was peripheral blood mononuclear cells (PBMCs), taken when the disease was refractory, from a patient treated with antithyroid drugs. All receptors come from a female donor with Graves disease.

J is TRBJ1-2 and V is TRBV5-1; 7 positions match TRBD1. Germline-derived CDR1 and CDR2 are SGHRS and YFSETQ. V lost 6 bases and J lost 6; bases outside the gene matches: 14. The CDR3 has 15 residues. CDR3 sequence (DNA): TGCGCCAGCACCTCAGGTGACAGGGCCTCTGATGGCTACACCTTC. As protein: CASTSGDRASDGYTF.

This clonotype was observed a few times. The chain joins TRBV5-8 to TRBJ2-7; 10 nucleotides match TRBD1. Per germline, CDR1 SGHTS and CDR2 YDEGEE. This CDR3 is built from 15 residues. The trim removed 2 bases at V and 2 bases at J, leaving 4 bases unmatched. In nucleotides, the CDR3 is TGTGCCAGCAGCTTCCGGGACAGGGGACCCTACGAGCAGTACTTC. It yields the protein CASSFRDRGPYEQYF.

Many counts were recorded for this clonotype. The V gene is TRBV24-1, the J gene TRBJ1-2, with D hard to call. Germline-derived CDR1 and CDR2 are KGHDR and SFDVKD. The CDR3 is made up of 13 amino acids. Deletions cut 4 bases from V and 3 bases from J, with 8 bases between. The CDR3 nucleotides are TGTGCCACCAGTGACCTTGCAGACTATGGCTACACCTTC. This encodes CATSDLADYGYTF.

This clonotype was recorded at least ten times. The chain joins TRBV7-9 to TRBJ1-2, with 11 bases fitting TRBD1. The CDR3 loop spans 13 amino acids. Germline lookup yields CDR1 SEHNR and CDR2 FQNEAQ (reference sequence). Germline trimming cut 6 bases from V and 6 bases from J; bases unmatched to any gene: 3. The CDR3 loop is CASRPDRGHGYTF. The CDR3 DNA follows: TGTGCCAGCAGACCGGACAGGGGGCATGGCTACACCTTC.

The table lists this clonotype with a count of one. A read error may be the cause here, since a much bigger clone is one base away. The chain carries TRBV5-4 and TRBJ2-2, with 10 bases matching TRBD1. The CDR3 totals 16 residues. Germline assignment: CDR1 SGHNT and CDR2 YYREEE (reference sequence). DNA for the CDR3: TGTGCCACCGCCTCTCCGGGACAGGGGTATACCGGGGAGCTGTTGTTT. Its protein product is CATASPGQGYTGELLF.

The V gene is TRBV4-1, the J gene TRBJ2-2; 8 bases align to TRBD2. The germline CDR1 and CDR2 sequences are MGHRA and YSYEKL. The CDR3 has 17 amino acids. V trimming: 0 bases; J trimming: 3 bases; junction bases outside the gene matches: 6. DNA of the CDR3: TGCGCCAGCAGCCAAGACCCACTAGCGGACTACACCGGGGAGCTGTTTTTT. This encodes CASSQDPLADYTGELFF.

This clonotype was counted ten times or more. This sequence joins TRBV2 and TRBJ1-5; D not resolved. Trimming stripped 4 bases from V and 4 bases from J, with 8 bases between. The CDR3 spans 13 residues. Germline CDR1 reads SNHLY; CDR2 reads FYNNEI. This CDR3 reads CASSGEGNQPQHF. In DNA, the CDR3 is TGTGCCAGCAGTGGGGAAGGGAATCAGCCCCAGCATTTT.

This CDR3 is CASSPVGGGVEQYF. The CDR3 DNA reads TGCGCCAGCAGCCCCGTGGGGGGAGGGGTCGAGCAGTACTTC. V gene TRBV5-1 combines with J gene TRBJ2-7; TRBD2 agrees at 7 bases. V lost 4 bases and J lost 6; bases outside the gene matches: 10. Looked up from germline, CDR1 is SGHRS and CDR2 is YFSETQ. The CDR3 loop spans 14 amino acids.

J is TRBJ2-5 and V is TRBV12-3 or TRBV12-4; 8 positions match TRBD2. The CDR3 is 16 residues long. J lost 7 bases, V lost 5 bases, and 15 bases had no gene match. The CDR3 region is CASSIWGSGNFGTQYF. CDR3 bases: TGTGCCAGCAGTATATGGGGTAGCGGGAATTTCGGGACCCAGTACTTC.

This clonotype showed up many times. The V and J genes are TRBV15 and TRBJ1-1, with D unresolved. The CDR3 extends over 15 amino acids. Trimming stripped 0 bases from V and 0 bases from J, with 8 bases between. Germline V gives CDR1 LNHNV, CDR2 YYDKDF (reference sequence). As DNA, the CDR3 is TGTGCCACCAGCAGAGAAAAGGGAATGAACACTGAAGCTTTCTTT. As protein: CATSREKGMNTEAFF.

This clonotype occurred many times. The V gene is TRBV29-1, the J gene TRBJ1-1, with a possible D match to TRBD1 (6 bases). The germline V and J ends were trimmed by 6 bases and 1 base, with 12 bases remaining between them. Germline V gene data show CDR1 as SQVTM and CDR2 as ANQGSEA. This CDR3 contains 13 residues. CDR3: CSVYRAANTEAFF. CDR3 sequence (DNA): TGCAGCGTCTACAGGGCCGCGAACACTGAAGCTTTCTTT.

This sequence joins TRBV28 and TRBJ2-1; 10 bases fit TRBD1. Germline values: CDR1 MDHEN, CDR2 SYDVKM. The J segment lost 9 bases and the V segment lost 5 bases, leaving 10 bases of the junction unmatched. This CDR3 is 15 amino acids long. In DNA form, the CDR3 reads TGTGCCAGCAGTCCTGCCGGGACAGGGGCCGGTGAGCAGTTCTTC. Amino acid sequence: CASSPAGTGAGEQFF.

This clonotype has a count of ten or more. The chain combines TRBV20-1 with TRBJ2-7, with 9 bases lining up with TRBD1. Trimming removed 0 bases from V and 2 bases from J; junction bases left unmatched: 2. Per germline, CDR1 DFQATT and CDR2 SNEGSKA (reference sequence). CDR3 size: 14 residues. The CDR3 bases are TGCAGTGCTAGAGAGGACAGGGGTCCCTACGAGCAGTACTTC. Its translation is CSAREDRGPYEQYF.

This clonotype has only a few counts. The gene calls are TRBV7-9 and TRBJ1-6, with 7 bases that match TRBD1. CDR1 is SEHNR and CDR2 is FQNEAQ in the germline V gene (reference sequence). V was pared by 2 bases and J by 7 bases, with 5 bases of the junction left unmatched. The CDR3 consists of 15 residues. The CDR3 coding sequence is TGTGCCAGCAGCTTAAAGGGGGCCGTGAATTCACCCCTCCACTTT. Translation: CASSLKGAVNSPLHF.

This sequence joins TRBV20-1 and TRBJ1-2; no clear D gene. Trimming left V 6 bases short and J 7 bases short, with 21 bases between. This CDR3 region has 14 residues. Germline V lookup: CDR1 DFQATT, CDR2 SNEGSKA (reference sequence). The CDR3 nucleotides read TGCAGTGCCGATGGGGTAGTGGGAGGCGGTGGCTACACCTTC. This codes for CSADGVVGGGGYTF.

This clonotype was recorded a few times. The chain couples TRBV29-1 to TRBJ1-1; a weak D match, TRBD1 (6 bases). The germline gives CDR1 SQVTM, CDR2 ANQGSEA. The CDR3 is 12 amino acids. The germline V and J ends were trimmed by 3 bases and 3 bases, with 8 bases remaining between them. CDR3 loop: CSVDAGDTEAFF. The CDR3 region has the DNA TGCAGCGTTGACGCAGGGGACACTGAAGCTTTCTTT.

This clonotype was counted many times. CDR3 region: CASSFRGTHNTEAFF. The DNA for the CDR3 is TGTGCCAGCAGCTTCCGCGGGACCCACAACACTGAAGCTTTCTTT. The chain combines TRBV7-8 with TRBJ1-1, with D maybe TRBD1 (5 bases). V lost 3 bases and J 2 bases, leaving 13 bases between the germline ends. The germline CDR1 and CDR2 sequences are SGHVS and FQNEAQ. This CDR3 has 15 amino acids.

This clonotype has more than one count but fewer than ten. V is TRBV27 and J is TRBJ2-7, with D uncertain. Germline loops: CDR1 MNHEY, CDR2 SMNVEV (reference sequence). This CDR3 contains 13 residues. Trimming stripped 6 bases from V and 5 bases from J, with 14 bases between. In DNA, the CDR3 is TGTGCCAGCAGGGGTGCCGGTCTGGACGAGCAGTACTTC. Amino acid sequence: CASRGAGLDEQYF.

This clonotype appeared many times. V is TRBV15 and J is TRBJ1-4, with D possibly TRBD1 on 5 matching bases. Looked up from germline, CDR1 is LNHNV and CDR2 is YYDKDF (reference sequence). The ends were cut back, 4 bases at V and 0 bases at J, with 21 bases in the middle. This CDR3 is built from 19 residues. The DNA of the CDR3 is TGTGCCACCAGCATTTATCCACAGGACGTAGCTTCAACTAATGAAAAACTGTTTTTT. Translating it yields CATSIYPQDVASTNEKLFF. Full variable domain (missing parts from reference TRBV15 and TRBJ1-4): DAMVIQNPRYQVTQFGKPVTLSCSQTLNHNVMYWYQQKSSQAPKLLFHYYDKDFNNEADTPDNFQSRRPNTSFCFLDIRSPGLGDTAMYLCATSIYPQDVASTNEKLFFGSGTQLSVL.

The chain has TRBV20-1 and TRBJ2-7; 11 nucleotides align to TRBD1. This CDR3 comprises 12 residues. V gave up 5 bases and J gave up 4 bases; unmatched junction bases: 1. Germline values: CDR1 DFQATT, CDR2 SNEGSKA (reference sequence). CDR3 loop: CSAWDRGYEQYF. The CDR3 coding sequence is TGCAGTGCTTGGGACAGGGGGTACGAGCAGTACTTC.

In this sample, this clonotype turned up a few times. The chain joins TRBV6-1 to TRBJ2-4; 12 nucleotides match TRBD2. CDR1 is MNHNS and CDR2 is SASEGT in the germline V gene. The V gene end was trimmed by 2 bases and the J gene end by 9 bases; junction bases not matched to a gene: 5. The length of the CDR3 is 15 residues. The CDR3 nucleotides read TGTGCCAGCAGTGAACTAGCGGGAGGGCGAGCCATTCAGTACTTC. Protein: CASSELAGGRAIQYF.

CDR3 loop: CASRGRPNSGNTIYF. CDR3 nucleotides: TGTGCCAGCAGGGGAAGACCCAACTCTGGAAACACCATATATTTT. V and J are TRBV11-2 and TRBJ1-3; D is unresolved. Germline V lookup: CDR1 SGHAT, CDR2 FQNNGV. The CDR3 is 15 residues long. Trimming took 6 bases from V and 0 from J, leaving 12 bases between them.

This clonotype was recorded many times. The chain uses TRBV20-1 and TRBJ2-7, with TRBD1 as a possible D gene (5 bases). CDR1 DFQATT and CDR2 SNEGSKA come from the germline V gene (reference sequence). CDR3 size: 14 residues. Trimming stripped 1 base from V and 5 bases from J, with 15 bases between. CDR3 in amino acids: CSARVTVGSHEQYF. CDR3 DNA: TGCAGTGCTAGAGTGACAGTTGGGTCCCACGAGCAGTACTTC.

This clonotype was seen many times. This chain connects TRBV3-1 to TRBJ2-7; D is tentatively TRBD1 or TRBD2 (6 bases each). With 4 bases removed from V and 4 bases from J, the gap between germline ends came to 14 bases. Germline V CDR1 and CDR2: LGHDT, YNNKEL (reference sequence). This CDR3 comprises 14 residues. In DNA, the CDR3 is TGTGCCAGCAGCCTGGCGGGACACTTATACGAGCAGTACTTC. Its translation: CASSLAGHLYEQYF.

Of note for this clonotype: A much larger clone lies one base from this, so it may be a read error. The chain combines TRBV5-5 with TRBJ2-5; D is undetermined. V lost 1 base and J 7 bases, leaving 8 bases between the germline ends. This CDR3 comprises 12 residues. Per the germline V gene, CDR1 is SGHKS and CDR2 is YYEKEE (reference sequence). This CDR3 reads CASSLRVGTQYF. The CDR3 DNA follows: TGTGCCAGCAGCTTGAGGGTGGGGACCCAGTACTTC.

Concerning this clonotype: Since a far larger clone is one base different, this is likely a read error. V gene TRBV3-1 combines with J gene TRBJ2-7; no clear D. The CDR3 covers 13 residues. The ends were cut back, 7 bases at V and 3 bases at J, with 13 bases in the middle. CDR1 LGHDT and CDR2 YNNKEL come from the germline V gene (reference sequence). Here the CDR3 reads CASNLGSLYEQYF. DNA for the CDR3: TGTGCCAGCAACTTAGGGTCCCTCTACGAGCAGTACTTC.

This clonotype has a handful of counts. The V gene is TRBV10-3, the J gene TRBJ2-7; no firm D call. CDR3 length: 13 residues. Trimming removed 0 bases from V and 7 bases from J, with 10 bases in between. Germline CDR1 reads ENHRY; CDR2 reads SYGVKD. CDR3 nucleotides: TGTGCCATCAGTGAGTCGGGTCGTCGGGAGCAGTACTTC. Its translation is CAISESGRREQYF.